What follows are 24 T cell receptor beta chains derived from one specimen sequenced in a study of CD8+ T cells in alopecia areata. Specified treatment: oral pan-JAK inhibitor, 5-10 mg twice daily. As the sequencing template, cDNA was produced by extracting RNA and reverse transcribing it. Assay used: immunoSEQ multiplex PCR; TCRdb lists only in-frame clones, some missing. Of about 180,000 clones listed, roughly 60% were seen once; the top ten hold 16%. This material consisted of CD4+ T cells sorted from blood, taken at roughly week 58, from a patient treated with tofacitinib. All receptors come from a human donor with alopecia areata.

This clone was counted between two and nine times. V and J are TRBV7-2 and TRBJ2-7; D remains ambiguous. Germline V gene lookup returns CDR1 SGHTA and CDR2 FQGNSA. This CDR3 is built from 13 residues. V was shortened by 5 bases and J by 0 bases, with 8 bases between the two germline ends. The CDR3 sequence is CASSKSASYEQYF. The CDR3, as DNA: TGTGCCAGCAGCAAAAGTGCCTCCTACGAGCAGTACTTC.

The chain combines TRBV30 with TRBJ1-3, with D unresolved. V was pared by 1 base and J by 0 bases, with 10 bases between. The CDR3 covers 15 residues. Germline loops: CDR1 GTSNPN, CDR2 SVGIG (reference sequence). This CDR3 reads CAWSAGRRSGNTIYF. For the CDR3, the DNA is TGTGCCTGGAGTGCAGGACGTCGCTCTGGAAACACCATATATTTT.

The chain employs TRBV7-9 and TRBJ2-2; 8 bases align to TRBD1. Germline V CDR1 and CDR2: SEHNR, FQNEAQ (reference sequence). The CDR3 has 16 amino acids. V gave up 6 bases and J gave up 5 bases; unmatched junction bases: 11. CDR3 region: CASRTQGAALTGELFF. CDR3 DNA: TGTGCCAGCAGGACTCAGGGGGCCGCGTTGACCGGGGAGCTGTTTTTT.

This clone was counted a few times. Other DNA sequences of this sample code for an identical CDR3. The V call is TRBV7-2, the J call TRBJ2-3; no reliable D call. The CDR3 has 12 amino acids. V was shortened by 2 bases and J by 4 bases, with 4 bases between the two germline ends. The germline gives CDR1 SGHTA, CDR2 FQGNSA. The CDR3 sequence is CASSLLADTQYF. As DNA, the CDR3 is TGTGCCAGCAGCTTACTGGCAGATACGCAGTATTTT.

The V call is TRBV6-1, the J call TRBJ2-7; perhaps D is TRBD1 or TRBD2 (5 bases each). From germline, CDR1 is MNHNS and CDR2 SASEGT. This CDR3 is 14 amino acids long. The V end was cut by 6 bases, the J end by 4 bases, with 16 bases between. CDR3 sequence: CASSFWGEGYEQYF. CDR3 nucleotide sequence: TGTGCCAGCAGCTTCTGGGGAGAGGGGTACGAGCAGTACTTC.

The J gene is TRBJ2-7, the V gene TRBV7-9; D call uncertain. The germline V gene encodes CDR1 SEHNR and CDR2 FQNEAQ (reference sequence). The length of the CDR3 is 11 residues. V was cut by 2 bases and J by 6 bases, with 5 bases left in between. CDR3 in DNA: TGTGCCAGCAGCTTATGGGTCGAGCAGTACTTC. Translating it yields CASSLWVEQYF.

A few counts support this clone. V usage is TRBV19 and J usage is TRBJ1-5; 9 bases are a match to TRBD1. The CDR3 spans 16 residues. Trimming removed 7 bases from V and 3 bases from J; junction bases left unmatched: 10. Germline values: CDR1 LNHDA, CDR2 SQIVND (reference sequence). The CDR3 region has the DNA TGTGCCAGTACTAGCGGGACAGGGCCTCTCAATCAGCCCCAGCATTTT. Protein sequence: CASTSGTGPLNQPQHF.

This clone was seen more than once but under ten times. The CDR3 DNA is TGCAGCGCCTCGACAGGGGCGAGTACTGAAGCTTTCTTT. It specifies CSASTGASTEAFF. This sequence joins TRBV29-1 and TRBJ1-1, with 8 positions matching TRBD1. This CDR3 has 13 residues. The J segment lost 5 bases and the V segment lost 7 bases, leaving 9 bases of the junction unmatched. From germline, CDR1 is SQVTM and CDR2 ANQGSEA.

The rearrangement links TRBV4-1 to TRBJ1-4; 8 bases are shared with TRBD1. Germline trimming cut 0 bases from V and 7 bases from J; bases unmatched to any gene: 4. The germline V gene encodes CDR1 MGHRA and CDR2 YSYEKL. The CDR3 totals 15 residues. The CDR3 bases are TGCGCCAGCAGCCAAGATCGGACAGGGACTGAAAAACTGTTTTTT. It is translated as CASSQDRTGTEKLFF.

V gene TRBV19 combines with J gene TRBJ1-5; 7 nucleotides align to TRBD1. The CDR3 is 11 residues long. From germline, CDR1 is LNHDA and CDR2 SQIVND (reference sequence). J lost 16 bases, V lost 5 bases, and 8 bases had no gene match. The CDR3 region has the DNA TGTGCCAGTAGTTACCACCGGGACAGACATTTT. This translates into CASSYHRDRHF.

This clone has a handful of counts. This sequence joins TRBV29-1 and TRBJ2-3, with D possibly TRBD1 on 5 matching bases. The CDR3 is made up of 13 amino acids. Germline V gene sequence: CDR1 SQVTM, CDR2 ANQGSEA. Between the trimmed V and J ends, which lost 3 bases and 5 bases, there was a span of 12 bases. The CDR3 reads CSVDRALGDTQYF. CDR3 sequence (DNA): TGCAGCGTTGACAGGGCGTTGGGAGATACGCAGTATTTT.

The chain carries TRBV5-6 and TRBJ2-4; 9 bases map to TRBD2. V lost 3 bases to trimming and J lost 5 bases; unmatched junction nucleotides: 3. The germline CDR1 and CDR2 sequences are SGHDT and YYEEEE. The CDR3 consists of 14 residues. The CDR3 loop reads CASSWTSAQNIQYF. The CDR3, as DNA: TGTGCCAGCAGCTGGACTAGCGCCCAAAACATTCAGTACTTC.

The V call is TRBV4-2, the J call TRBJ2-1, with no clear D. Deletions cut 0 bases from V and 15 bases from J, with 15 bases between. CDR3 length equals 13 residues. Looked up from germline, CDR1 is LGHNA and CDR2 is YNFKEQ. CDR3 bases: TGTGCCAGCAGCCAAGATCGGCTAGGCGGAATGTTCTTC. It codes for CASSQDRLGGMFF.

V usage is TRBV18 and J usage is TRBJ1-1; 10 bases align to TRBD1. The CDR3 is 13 residues long. Per germline, CDR1 KGHSH and CDR2 LQKENI. V shed 6 bases and J 7 bases; nucleotides not matched to a gene: 5. The CDR3 coding sequence is TGTGCCAGCTCGCGGGGACAGGGGAGTGAAGCTTTCTTT. Its translation: CASSRGQGSEAFF.

This chain uses TRBV13 with TRBJ2-3; TRBD1 matches at 10 bases. Trimming removed 3 bases from V and 2 bases from J; junction bases left unmatched: 2. Germline V gene data show CDR1 as PRHDT and CDR2 as FYEKMQ (reference sequence). This CDR3 contains 15 residues. CDR3 loop: CASSLGQGFTDTQYF. Here the CDR3 DNA reads TGTGCCAGCAGCTTGGGACAGGGGTTCACAGATACGCAGTATTTT.

The chain couples TRBV11-3 to TRBJ2-7; D unresolved. The CDR3 is 11 residues long. The germline gives CDR1 SGHNT, CDR2 YENEEA. The germline V and J ends were trimmed by 5 bases and 7 bases, with 9 bases remaining between them. The CDR3 loop reads CASSRTEEQYF. Here the CDR3 DNA reads TGTGCCAGCAGCCGAACAGAAGAGCAGTACTTC.

The chain is built from TRBV15 and TRBJ2-1; the match to TRBD2 covers 10 bases. The J segment lost 4 bases and the V segment lost 9 bases, leaving 9 bases of the junction unmatched. The length of the CDR3 is 15 residues. Germline CDR1 LNHNV, CDR2 YYDKDF (reference sequence). This chain's CDR3 is CATTPTSGVYNEQFF. In DNA, the CDR3 is TGTGCCACTACACCAACTAGCGGGGTTTACAATGAGCAGTTCTTC.

In its sample, this clone was seen once. This chain links TRBV7-9 with TRBJ1-6, with 9 bases lining up with TRBD1. The J segment lost 7 bases and the V segment lost 0 bases, leaving 4 bases of the junction unmatched. The CDR3 extends over 16 amino acids. Germline V gives CDR1 SEHNR, CDR2 FQNEAQ (reference sequence). DNA for the CDR3: TGTGCCAGCAGCTTAGCCGCGACAGGGGGAAATTCACCCCTCCACTTT. Protein product: CASSLAATGGNSPLHF.

J is TRBJ2-6 and V is TRBV7-6; D is ambiguous. Looked up from germline, CDR1 is SGHVS and CDR2 is FNYEAQ. The CDR3 spans 15 residues. Trimming left V 5 bases short and J 0 bases short, with 8 bases between. The CDR3 is CASSSATSGANVLTF. The CDR3 nucleotides are TGTGCCAGCAGCAGCGCGACCTCTGGGGCCAACGTCCTGACTTTC.

This clone has more than one count but fewer than ten. The chain links TRBV7-2 to TRBJ1-2; weak D call: TRBD1 (5 bases). The germline V gene has CDR1 SGHTA and CDR2 FQGNSA. V lost 4 bases and J lost 8, with 20 bases in between. The CDR3 is 15 residues long. CDR3 nucleotides: TGTGCCAGCAGCTCACCAGGGAGGGGAATGAGAGGCTACACCTTC. Translated, it gives CASSSPGRGMRGYTF.

There are a few counts of this clone. At one end, the junction sequence differs from germline, possibly due to a read error. V and J are TRBV25-1 and TRBJ1-6, with D possibly TRBD1 on 5 matching bases. CDR1 and CDR2 (germline): MGHDK, SYGVNS. The CDR3 sequence is 13 residues long. Here the CDR3 reads CASTRDSYSPLHF. DNA for the CDR3: TGTGCTAGCACGAGAGACAGCTATTCACCCCTCCACTTT.

The rearrangement links TRBV1 to TRBJ2-5. TRBV1 is noted as a pseudogene. CDR3 length: 12 residues. CDR3 sequence reads: CTSSQESETQYF. In nucleotides, the CDR3 is TGCACCAGCAGCCAAGAGTCAGAGACCCAGTACTTC.

This clone has more than one count but fewer than ten. The chain uses TRBV4-2 and TRBJ1-2, with TRBD1 as a possible D gene (6 bases). Germline values: CDR1 LGHNA, CDR2 YNFKEQ. With 2 bases removed from V and 2 bases from J, the gap between germline ends came to 9 bases. The CDR3 sequence is 14 residues long. The CDR3 sequence is CASSQTTGNYGYTF. The DNA of the CDR3 is TGTGCCAGCAGCCAAACGACAGGCAACTATGGCTACACCTTC.

The V gene is TRBV5-8, the J gene TRBJ1-5; 8 nucleotides align to TRBD1. The CDR3 covers 15 residues. V shed 2 bases, J shed 5 bases, and the junction held 6 bases outside the gene matches. CDR1 is SGHTS and CDR2 is YDEGEE in the germline V gene. CDR3 nucleotides: TGTGCCAGCAGCTTTACAGGGGGTGGGGATCAGCCCCAGCATTTT. Translating it yields CASSFTGGGDQPQHF.